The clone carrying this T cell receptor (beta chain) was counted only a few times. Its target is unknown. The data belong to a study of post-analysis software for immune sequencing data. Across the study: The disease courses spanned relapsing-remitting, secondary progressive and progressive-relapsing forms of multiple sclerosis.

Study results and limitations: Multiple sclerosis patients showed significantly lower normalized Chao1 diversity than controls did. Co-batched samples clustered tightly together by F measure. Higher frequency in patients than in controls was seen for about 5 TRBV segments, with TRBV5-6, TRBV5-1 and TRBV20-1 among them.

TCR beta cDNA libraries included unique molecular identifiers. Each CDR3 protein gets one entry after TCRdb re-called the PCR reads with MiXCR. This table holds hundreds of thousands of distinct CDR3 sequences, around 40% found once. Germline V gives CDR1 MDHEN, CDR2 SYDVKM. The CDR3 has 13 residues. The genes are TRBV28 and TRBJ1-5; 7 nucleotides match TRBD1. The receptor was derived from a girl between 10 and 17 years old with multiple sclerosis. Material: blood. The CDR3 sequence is CAARGTVNQPQHF. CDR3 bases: TGTGCAGCAAGGGGGACAGTCAATCAGCCCCAGCATTTT.